This T cell receptor beta chain was identified during a study of blood T cell repertoires in COVID-19. Study-level information: Whether acute or convalescent, the COVID-19 samples came from the United States, Italy and Spain. PBMCs, B-cell-depleted T cells, or T cells provided the cDNA or gDNA that made up the material.

Source study methods: Amplification from reference gene primers served as the basis for estimated nucleated cell counts. Sequencing used immunoSEQ multiplex PCR; TCRdb keeps in-frame clones, though not all of them. The V and J calls and clone size were taken over from that table, and D and trimming were inferred from the DNA. The sample has more than 200,000 clones, roughly 84% seen once. This CDR3 has 14 residues. CDR1 is LNHDA, CDR2 SQIVND, per germline (reference sequence). The V end was cut by 3 bases, the J end by 10 bases, with 13 bases between. The clonotype comes from a woman aged 40 to 50 who had recovered from COVID-19. The sample taken for sequencing was peripheral blood. J is TRBJ1-6 and V is TRBV19; tentative D call: TRBD1 (5 bases). In DNA, the CDR3 is TGTGCCAGTAGTATTGGGCAGGGATACTCACCCCTCCACTTT. This translates into CASSIGQGYSPLHF.